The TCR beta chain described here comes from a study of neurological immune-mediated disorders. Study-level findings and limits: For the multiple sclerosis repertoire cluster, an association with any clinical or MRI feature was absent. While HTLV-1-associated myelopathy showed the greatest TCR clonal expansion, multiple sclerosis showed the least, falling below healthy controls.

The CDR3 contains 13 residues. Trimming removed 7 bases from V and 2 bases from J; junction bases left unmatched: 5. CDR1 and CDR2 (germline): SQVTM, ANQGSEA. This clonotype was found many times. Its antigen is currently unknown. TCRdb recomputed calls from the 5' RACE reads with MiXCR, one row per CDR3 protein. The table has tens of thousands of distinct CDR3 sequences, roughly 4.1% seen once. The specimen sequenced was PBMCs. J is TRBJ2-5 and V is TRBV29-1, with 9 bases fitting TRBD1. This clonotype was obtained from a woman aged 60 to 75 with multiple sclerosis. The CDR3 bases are TGCAGCGGGACGGGACAGGGACAAGAGACCCAGTACTTC. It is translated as CSGTGQGQETQYF.